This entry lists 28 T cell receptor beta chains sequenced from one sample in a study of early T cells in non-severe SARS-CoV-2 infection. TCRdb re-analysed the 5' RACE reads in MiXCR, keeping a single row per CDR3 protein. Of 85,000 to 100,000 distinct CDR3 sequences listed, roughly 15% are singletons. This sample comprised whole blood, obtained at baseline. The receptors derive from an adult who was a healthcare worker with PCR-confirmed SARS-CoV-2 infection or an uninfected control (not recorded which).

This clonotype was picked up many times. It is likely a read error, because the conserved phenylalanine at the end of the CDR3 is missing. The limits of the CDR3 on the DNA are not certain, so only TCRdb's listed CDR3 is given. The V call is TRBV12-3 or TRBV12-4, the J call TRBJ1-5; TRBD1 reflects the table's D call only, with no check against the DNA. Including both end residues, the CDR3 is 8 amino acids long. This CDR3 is CASSSQGS.

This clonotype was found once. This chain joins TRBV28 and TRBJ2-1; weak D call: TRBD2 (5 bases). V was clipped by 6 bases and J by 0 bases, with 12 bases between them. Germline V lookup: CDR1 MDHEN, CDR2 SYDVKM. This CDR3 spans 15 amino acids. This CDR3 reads CASRGGGISYNEQFF. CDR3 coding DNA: TGTGCCAGCAGGGGCGGAGGAATCTCCTACAATGAGCAGTTCTTC.

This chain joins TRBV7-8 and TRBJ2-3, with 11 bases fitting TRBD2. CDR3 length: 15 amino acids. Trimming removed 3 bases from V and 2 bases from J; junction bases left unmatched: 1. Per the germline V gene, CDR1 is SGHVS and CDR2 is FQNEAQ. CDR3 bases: TGTGCCAGCAGCTTTAGCGGGAGGGCCACAGATACGCAGTATTTT. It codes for CASSFSGRATDTQYF.

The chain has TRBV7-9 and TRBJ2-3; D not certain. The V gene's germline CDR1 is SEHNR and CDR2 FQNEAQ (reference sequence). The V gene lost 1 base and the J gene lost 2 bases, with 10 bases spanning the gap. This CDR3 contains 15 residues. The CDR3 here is CASSLGRLDTDTQYF. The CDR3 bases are TGTGCCAGCAGCTTAGGACGACTTGACACAGATACGCAGTATTTT.

The CDR3 region is CASSLERVGQRVTQPQHF. The CDR3 nucleotides are TGTGCCAGCAGTTTAGAAAGGGTGGGGCAGAGAGTAACTCAGCCCCAGCATTTT. This sequence joins TRBV12-3 or TRBV12-4 and TRBJ1-5, with a tentative D call TRBD1 (5 bases). The CDR3 has 18 residues. V lost 1 base, J lost 6 bases, and 22 bases lay in between.

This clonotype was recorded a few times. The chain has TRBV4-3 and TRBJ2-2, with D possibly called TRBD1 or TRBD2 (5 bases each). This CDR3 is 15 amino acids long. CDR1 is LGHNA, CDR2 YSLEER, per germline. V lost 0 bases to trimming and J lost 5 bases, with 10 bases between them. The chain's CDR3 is CASSQEGTRTGELFF. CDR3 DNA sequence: TGCGCCAGCAGCCAAGAAGGGACCAGGACCGGGGAGCTGTTTTTT.

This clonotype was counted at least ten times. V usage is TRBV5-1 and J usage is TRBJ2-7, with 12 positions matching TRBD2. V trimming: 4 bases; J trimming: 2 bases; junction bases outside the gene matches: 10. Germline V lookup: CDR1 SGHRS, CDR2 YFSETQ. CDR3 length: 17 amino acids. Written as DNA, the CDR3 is TGCGCCAGCAGCCGCGGAAGGACTAGCGGGGATACCTACGAGCAGTACTTC. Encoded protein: CASSRGRTSGDTYEQYF. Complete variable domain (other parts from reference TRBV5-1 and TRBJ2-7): KAGVTQTPRYLIKTRGQQVTLSCSPISGHRSVSWYQQTPGQGLQFLFEYFSETQRNKGNFPGRFSGRQFSNSRSEMNVSTLELGDSALYLCASSRGRTSGDTYEQYFGPGTRLTVT.

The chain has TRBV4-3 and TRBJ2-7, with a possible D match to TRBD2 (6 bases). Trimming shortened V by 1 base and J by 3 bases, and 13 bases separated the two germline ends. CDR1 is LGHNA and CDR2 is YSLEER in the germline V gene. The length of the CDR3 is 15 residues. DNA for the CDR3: TGCGCCAGCAGCCAAGCTCTCGGGAGAATCTACGAGCAGTACTTC. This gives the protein CASSQALGRIYEQYF.

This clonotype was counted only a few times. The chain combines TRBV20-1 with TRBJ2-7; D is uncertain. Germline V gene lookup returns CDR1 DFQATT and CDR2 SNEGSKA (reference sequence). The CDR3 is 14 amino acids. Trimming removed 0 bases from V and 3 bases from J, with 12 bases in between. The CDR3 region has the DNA TGCAGTGCTAGAGATATCGAAACTATCTACGAGCAGTACTTC. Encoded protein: CSARDIETIYEQYF.

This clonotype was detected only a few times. CDR3 in amino acids: CASSLIVQETQYF. For the CDR3, the DNA is TGTGCCAGCAGTTTGATCGTCCAAGAGACCCAGTACTTC. The rearrangement joins TRBV5-4 to TRBJ2-5; no reliable D call. There are 13 residues in the CDR3. Germline V gene data show CDR1 as SGHNT and CDR2 as YYREEE (reference sequence). V lost 5 bases and J 1 base, leaving 9 bases between the germline ends.

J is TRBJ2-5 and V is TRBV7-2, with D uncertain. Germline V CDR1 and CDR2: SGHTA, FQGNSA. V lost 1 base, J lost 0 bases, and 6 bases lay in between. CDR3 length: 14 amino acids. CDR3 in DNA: TGTGCCAGCAGCTTAGTAGAATACCAAGAGACCCAGTACTTC. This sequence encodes CASSLVEYQETQYF.

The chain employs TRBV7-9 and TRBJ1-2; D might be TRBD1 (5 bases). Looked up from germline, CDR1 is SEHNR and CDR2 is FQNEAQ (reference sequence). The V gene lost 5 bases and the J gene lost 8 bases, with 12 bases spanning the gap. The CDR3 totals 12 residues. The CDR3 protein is CASSPTGDGYTF. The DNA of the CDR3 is TGTGCCAGCAGCCCTACAGGAGACGGCTACACCTTC.

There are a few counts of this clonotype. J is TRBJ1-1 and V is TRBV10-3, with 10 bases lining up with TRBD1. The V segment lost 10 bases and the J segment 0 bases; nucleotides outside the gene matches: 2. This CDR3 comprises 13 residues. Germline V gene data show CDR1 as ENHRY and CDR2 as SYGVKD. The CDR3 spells CATGTGVNTEAFF. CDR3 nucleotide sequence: TGTGCCACCGGGACAGGGGTGAACACTGAAGCTTTCTTT.

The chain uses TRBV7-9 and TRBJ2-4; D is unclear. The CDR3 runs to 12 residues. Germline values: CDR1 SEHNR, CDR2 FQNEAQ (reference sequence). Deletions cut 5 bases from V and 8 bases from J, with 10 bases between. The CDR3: CASSRSVDIQYF. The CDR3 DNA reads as TGTGCCAGCAGCAGGAGCGTGGACATTCAGTACTTC.

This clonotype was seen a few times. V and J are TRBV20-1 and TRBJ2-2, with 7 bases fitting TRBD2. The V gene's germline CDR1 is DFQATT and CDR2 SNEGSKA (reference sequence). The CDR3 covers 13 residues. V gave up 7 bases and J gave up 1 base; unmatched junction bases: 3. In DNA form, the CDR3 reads TGCAGTGGAAAGCGGGAGAACACCGGGGAGCTGTTTTTT. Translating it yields CSGKRENTGELFF.

The CDR3, as DNA: TGTGCCAGCAGTGACCCAGGGGGCTACGAGCAGTACTTC. The encoded protein is CASSDPGGYEQYF. The chain carries TRBV6-1 and TRBJ2-7, with TRBD1 matching over 7 bases. The CDR3 has 13 residues. V was pared by 3 bases and J by 3 bases, with 2 bases of the junction left unmatched. Germline loops: CDR1 MNHNS, CDR2 SASEGT.

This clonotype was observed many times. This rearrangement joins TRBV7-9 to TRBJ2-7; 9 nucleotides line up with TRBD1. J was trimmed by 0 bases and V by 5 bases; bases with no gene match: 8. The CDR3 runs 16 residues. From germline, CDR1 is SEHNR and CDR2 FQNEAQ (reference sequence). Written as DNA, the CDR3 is TGTGCCAGCAGCCCGGTTCCGGGACAGGGCTCCTACGAGCAGTACTTC. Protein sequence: CASSPVPGQGSYEQYF.

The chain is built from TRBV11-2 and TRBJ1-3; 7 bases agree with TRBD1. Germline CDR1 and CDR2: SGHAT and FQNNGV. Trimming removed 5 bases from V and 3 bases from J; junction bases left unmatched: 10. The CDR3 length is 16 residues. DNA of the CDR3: TGTGCCAGCAGCGCGGGAGCGACAGGGTATGGAAACACCATATATTTT. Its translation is CASSAGATGYGNTIYF.

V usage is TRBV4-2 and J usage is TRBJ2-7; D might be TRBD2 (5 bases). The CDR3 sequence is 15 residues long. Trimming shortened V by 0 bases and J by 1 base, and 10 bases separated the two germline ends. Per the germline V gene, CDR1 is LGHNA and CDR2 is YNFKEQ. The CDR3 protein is CASSQDGLISYEQYF. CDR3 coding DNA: TGTGCCAGCAGCCAAGACGGACTCATATCCTACGAGCAGTACTTC.

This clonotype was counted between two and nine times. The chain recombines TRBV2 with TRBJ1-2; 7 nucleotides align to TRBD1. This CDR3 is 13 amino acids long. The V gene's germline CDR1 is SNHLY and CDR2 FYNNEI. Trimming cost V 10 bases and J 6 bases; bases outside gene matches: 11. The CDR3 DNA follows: TGTGCCATTGAGCCGGGACAGCGGAATGGCTACACCTTC. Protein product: CAIEPGQRNGYTF.

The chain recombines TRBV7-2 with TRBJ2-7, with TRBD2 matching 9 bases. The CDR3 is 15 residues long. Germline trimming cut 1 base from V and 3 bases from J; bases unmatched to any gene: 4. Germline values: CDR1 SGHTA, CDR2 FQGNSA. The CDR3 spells CASSLVSGRYYEQYF. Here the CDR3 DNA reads TGTGCCAGCAGCTTAGTGAGCGGGAGGTACTACGAGCAGTACTTC.

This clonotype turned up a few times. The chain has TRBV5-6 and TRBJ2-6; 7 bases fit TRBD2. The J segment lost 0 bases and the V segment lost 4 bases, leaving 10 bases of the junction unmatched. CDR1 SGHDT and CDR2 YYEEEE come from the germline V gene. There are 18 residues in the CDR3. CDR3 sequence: CASSARLAWVSGANVLTF. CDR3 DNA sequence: TGTGCCAGCAGCGCACGACTAGCTTGGGTCTCTGGGGCCAACGTCCTGACTTTC.

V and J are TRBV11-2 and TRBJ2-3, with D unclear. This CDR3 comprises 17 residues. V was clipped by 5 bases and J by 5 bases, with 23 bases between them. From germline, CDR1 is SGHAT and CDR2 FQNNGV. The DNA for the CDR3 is TGTGCCAGCAGCCCGTTTGGGCGGACGAGTGGGAAAGATACGCAGTATTTT. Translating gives CASSPFGRTSGKDTQYF. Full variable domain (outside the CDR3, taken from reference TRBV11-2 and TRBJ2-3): EAGVAQSPRYKIIEKRQSVAFWCNPISGHATLYWYQQILGQGPKLLIQFQNNGVVDDSQLPKDRFSAERLKGVDSTLKIQPAKLEDSAVYLCASSPFGRTSGKDTQYFGPGTRLTVL.

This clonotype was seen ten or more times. The CDR3 DNA reads as TGTGCCAGCAGCCCGGACATCTGGGCTGATACGCAGTATTTT. Encoded protein: CASSPDIWADTQYF. The genes are TRBV7-9 and TRBJ2-3, with D possibly TRBD1 on 5 matching bases. V lost 5 bases, J lost 6 bases, and 15 bases lay in between. Germline-derived CDR1 and CDR2 are SEHNR and FQNEAQ (reference sequence). The CDR3 loop spans 14 amino acids.

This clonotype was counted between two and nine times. DNA for the CDR3: TGCGCCAGCAGCCGGGACAGCTCCTATAATTCACCCCTCCACTTT. It encodes CASSRDSSYNSPLHF. The chain carries TRBV5-1 and TRBJ1-6, with 7 bases aligning to TRBD1. The CDR3 length is 15 residues. With 4 bases clipped from V and 0 bases from J, the junction kept 1 base outside the gene matches. CDR1 and CDR2 from the germline V gene are SGHRS and YFSETQ.

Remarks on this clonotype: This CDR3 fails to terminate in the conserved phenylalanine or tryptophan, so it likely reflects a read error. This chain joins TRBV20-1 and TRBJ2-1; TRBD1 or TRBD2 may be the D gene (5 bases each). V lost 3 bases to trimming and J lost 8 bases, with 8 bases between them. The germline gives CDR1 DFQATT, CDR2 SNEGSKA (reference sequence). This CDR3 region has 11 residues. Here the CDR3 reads CSARGVDEQFS. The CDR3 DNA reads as TGCAGTGCTAGGGGGGTAGATGAGCAGTTCTCC.

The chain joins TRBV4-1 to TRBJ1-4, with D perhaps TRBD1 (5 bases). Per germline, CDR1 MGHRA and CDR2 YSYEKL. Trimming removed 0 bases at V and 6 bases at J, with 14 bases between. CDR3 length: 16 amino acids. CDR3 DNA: TGCGCCAGCAGCCAAGATCCCGGCAGGGAGCATGAAAAACTGTTTTTT. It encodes CASSQDPGREHEKLFF.

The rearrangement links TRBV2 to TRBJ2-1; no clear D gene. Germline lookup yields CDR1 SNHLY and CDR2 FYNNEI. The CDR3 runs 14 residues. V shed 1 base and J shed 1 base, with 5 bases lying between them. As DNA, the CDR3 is TGTGCCAGCAGTGAAGGGGGTTCCTACAATGAGCAGTTCTTC. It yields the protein CASSEGGSYNEQFF.